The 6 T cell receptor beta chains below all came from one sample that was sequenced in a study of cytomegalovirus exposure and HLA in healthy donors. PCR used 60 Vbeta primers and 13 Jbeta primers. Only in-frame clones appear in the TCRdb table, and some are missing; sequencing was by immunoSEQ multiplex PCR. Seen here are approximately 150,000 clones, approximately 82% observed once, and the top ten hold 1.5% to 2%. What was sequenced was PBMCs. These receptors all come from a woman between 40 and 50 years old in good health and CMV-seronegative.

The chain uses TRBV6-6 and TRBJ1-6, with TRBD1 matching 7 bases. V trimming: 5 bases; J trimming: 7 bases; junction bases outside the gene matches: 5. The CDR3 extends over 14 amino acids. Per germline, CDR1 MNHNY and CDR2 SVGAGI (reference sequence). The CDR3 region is CASSPRQGNSPLHF. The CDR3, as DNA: TGTGCCAGCAGTCCGCGACAGGGAAATTCACCCCTCCACTTT.

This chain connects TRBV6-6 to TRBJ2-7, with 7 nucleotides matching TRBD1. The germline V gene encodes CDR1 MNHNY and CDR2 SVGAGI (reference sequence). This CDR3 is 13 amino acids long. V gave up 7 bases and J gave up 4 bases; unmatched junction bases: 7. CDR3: CASIARTGYEQYF. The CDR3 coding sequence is TGTGCCAGCATCGCGAGGACAGGATACGAGCAGTACTTC.

In DNA, the CDR3 is TGCGCCAGCAGCCAAGTGGCAGGGGACGAGCAGTACTTC. Its translation: CASSQVAGDEQYF. The V and J genes are TRBV4-1 and TRBJ2-7, with D possibly being TRBD1 (6 bases). The CDR3 has 13 residues. Germline V lookup: CDR1 MGHRA, CDR2 YSYEKL. The V end lost 1 base, the J end lost 5 bases, and 9 bases lay between the germline ends.

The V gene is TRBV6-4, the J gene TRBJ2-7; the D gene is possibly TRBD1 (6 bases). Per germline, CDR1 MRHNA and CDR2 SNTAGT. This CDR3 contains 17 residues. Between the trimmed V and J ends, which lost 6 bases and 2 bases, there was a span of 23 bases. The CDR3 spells CASRDRTLRGGPYEQYF. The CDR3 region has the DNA TGTGCCAGCAGGGACCGGACCCTACGTGGGGGCCCCTACGAGCAGTACTTC.

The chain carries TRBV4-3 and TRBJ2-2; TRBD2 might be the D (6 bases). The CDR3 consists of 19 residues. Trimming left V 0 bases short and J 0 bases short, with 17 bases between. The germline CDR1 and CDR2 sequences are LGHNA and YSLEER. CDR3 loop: CASSQDFGGGISNTGELFF. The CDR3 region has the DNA TGCGCCAGCAGCCAAGATTTCGGAGGAGGGATCTCGAACACCGGGGAGCTGTTTTTT.

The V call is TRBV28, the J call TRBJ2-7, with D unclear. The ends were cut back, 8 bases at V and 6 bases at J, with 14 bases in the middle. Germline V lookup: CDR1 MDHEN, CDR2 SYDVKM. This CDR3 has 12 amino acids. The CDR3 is CASVSFPGEQYF. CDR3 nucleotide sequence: TGTGCCAGCGTGAGTTTTCCCGGCGAGCAGTACTTC.